The present T cell receptor (beta chain) was sequenced within a study of blood T cell repertoires in COVID-19. Across the whole study: There were acute and convalescent COVID-19 samples, and they came from the United States, Italy and Spain. Sources were T cells, B-cell-depleted T cells, or PBMCs; the material itself was cDNA or gDNA.

This CDR3 comprises 16 residues. Germline V gene data show CDR1 as MNHEY and CDR2 as SVGAGI. V was trimmed by 0 bases and J by 1 base, leaving 12 bases between them. Per the authors' pipeline: Quantification of nucleated cells was approximated via reference gene primer amplification. Repertoires were generated with immunoSEQ multiplex PCR, while TCRdb's copy carries only in-frame clones and drops some. V and J calls and clone size are copied from that table; D and trimming were computed from the DNA. Of about 260,000 clones in the sample, over 75% were seen once. This receptor was obtained from a human donor in a cohort sampled during active COVID-19. The rearrangement joins TRBV6-5 to TRBJ1-2; perhaps TRBD1 as D (5 bases). Sample: peripheral blood. The DNA of the CDR3 is TGTGCCAGCAGTTACTCGGGTAGGGGAGGTAACTATGGCTACACCTTC. It encodes CASSYSGRGGNYGYTF.